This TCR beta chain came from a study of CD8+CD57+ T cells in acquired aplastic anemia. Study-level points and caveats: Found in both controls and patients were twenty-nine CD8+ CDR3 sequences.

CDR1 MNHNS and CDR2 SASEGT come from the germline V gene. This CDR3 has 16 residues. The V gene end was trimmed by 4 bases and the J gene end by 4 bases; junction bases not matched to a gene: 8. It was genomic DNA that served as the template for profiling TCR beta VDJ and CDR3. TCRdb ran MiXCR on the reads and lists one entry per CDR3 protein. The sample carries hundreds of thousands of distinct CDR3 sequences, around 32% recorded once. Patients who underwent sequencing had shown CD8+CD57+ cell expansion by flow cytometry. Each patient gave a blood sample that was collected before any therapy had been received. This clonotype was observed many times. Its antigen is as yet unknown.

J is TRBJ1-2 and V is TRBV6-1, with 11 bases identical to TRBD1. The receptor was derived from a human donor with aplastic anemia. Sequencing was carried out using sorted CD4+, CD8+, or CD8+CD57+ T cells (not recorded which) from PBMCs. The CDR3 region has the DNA TGTGCCAGCAGTGCAATACGGACAGGGGGCAGCTATGGCTACACCTTC. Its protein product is CASSAIRTGGSYGYTF.